Presented here are 15 T cell receptor beta chains from one specimen sequenced in a study of chemoradiotherapy in HPV16-positive cancers. The protocol was immunoSEQ multiplex PCR, while the TCRdb copy is restricted to in-frame clones and leaves out a portion. The table lists under 15,000 clones, around 66% of them singletons. Collection took place from a patient who underwent chemoradiotherapy. All receptors come from a human donor with HPV-associated anogenital cancer.

V usage is TRBV7-9 and J usage is TRBJ1-2; 8 positions match TRBD1. The CDR3 is made up of 15 amino acids. Trimming removed 5 bases from V and 1 base from J; junction bases left unmatched: 6. Germline CDR1 SEHNR, CDR2 FQNEAQ (reference sequence). The CDR3 DNA is TGTGCCAGCAGCCCGCGGACAGGGTTTAACTATGGCTACACCTTC. This gives the protein CASSPRTGFNYGYTF.

The rearrangement uses TRBV5-1 and TRBJ1-5; D unclear. The CDR3 extends over 13 amino acids. The V gene lost 4 bases and the J gene lost 5 bases, with 10 bases spanning the gap. Germline V CDR1 and CDR2: SGHRS, YFSETQ. In DNA, the CDR3 is TGCGCCAGCAGCACGTCCCCGGATCAGCCCCAGCATTTT. It yields the protein CASSTSPDQPQHF. The whole variable domain, remainder taken from reference TRBV5-1 and TRBJ1-5, is KAGVTQTPRYLIKTRGQQVTLSCSPISGHRSVSWYQQTPGQGLQFLFEYFSETQRNKGNFPGRFSGRQFSNSRSEMNVSTLELGDSALYLCASSTSPDQPQHFGDGTRLSIL.

The V and J genes are TRBV4-1 and TRBJ1-2; no definite D call. Trimming stripped 0 bases from V and 2 bases from J, with 4 bases between. Germline CDR1 is MGHRA and CDR2 is YSYEKL. This CDR3 region has 13 residues. The CDR3 nucleotides read TGCGCCAGCAGCCAAGACTTAAACTATGGCTACACCTTC. Its protein product is CASSQDLNYGYTF.

CDR3 DNA: TGCGCCAGTTCCCGAGGGCATACCGGAGATACGCAGTATTTT. Its protein product is CASSRGHTGDTQYF. This sequence joins TRBV10-1 and TRBJ2-3, with D perhaps matching TRBD2 (5 bases). Germline CDR1 is WNHNN and CDR2 is SYGVQD (reference sequence). CDR3 size: 14 residues. V lost 9 bases to trimming and J lost 5 bases, with 18 bases between them.

J is TRBJ1-4 and V is TRBV28; a weak D match, TRBD1 (6 bases). CDR3 length: 15 residues. Between the trimmed V and J ends, which lost 4 bases and 8 bases, there was a span of 17 bases. In germline, CDR1 is MDHEN, CDR2 SYDVKM. The CDR3 coding sequence is TGTGCCAGCAGTTCCCACAGGGCTACGGAAGAAAAACTGTTTTTT. Residues: CASSSHRATEEKLFF.

A single count supports this clone. The chain is built from TRBV29-1 and TRBJ1-1; D is perhaps TRBD1 (5 bases). CDR1 SQVTM and CDR2 ANQGSEA come from the germline V gene. The V and J ends lost 5 bases and 0 bases respectively, with 19 bases between them. The CDR3 spans 16 residues. In DNA, the CDR3 is TGCAGCGTTACGCGTAGGACGGGACGGATGAACACTGAAGCTTTCTTT. It codes for CSVTRRTGRMNTEAFF.

This clone was counted between two and nine times. The V gene is TRBV28, the J gene TRBJ2-6; D gene ambiguous. The V gene's germline CDR1 is MDHEN and CDR2 SYDVKM. The CDR3 length is 15 residues. V was shortened by 3 bases and J by 3 bases, with 9 bases between the two germline ends. The chain's CDR3 is CASSFEANGANVLTF. For the CDR3, the DNA is TGTGCCAGCAGTTTCGAGGCTAATGGGGCCAACGTCCTGACTTTC.

This clone was found a few times. The CDR3 loop reads CASSQGEYYEQFF. The CDR3, as DNA: TGCGCCAGCAGCCAAGGGGAATACTATGAGCAGTTCTTC. The chain employs TRBV4-3 and TRBJ2-1; D not certain. Germline CDR1 reads LGHNA; CDR2 reads YSLEER. This CDR3 comprises 13 residues. V was clipped by 1 base and J by 8 bases, with 9 bases between them.

The chain is built from TRBV6-5 and TRBJ1-1; tentatively, D is TRBD1 (5 bases). Germline V gene data show CDR1 as MNHEY and CDR2 as SVGAGI. This CDR3 is 13 amino acids long. V shed 5 bases and J shed 3 bases, with 10 bases lying between them. CDR3 DNA sequence: TGTGCCAGCAGTCCAGCGGGGGACACTGAAGCTTTCTTT. As protein: CASSPAGDTEAFF.

This clone occurred a few times. The DNA of the CDR3 is TGTGCCATCAGTACCACAGGGGTGGACACTGAAGCTTTCTTT. This encodes CAISTTGVDTEAFF. V gene TRBV10-3 combines with J gene TRBJ1-1, with 7 bases that match TRBD1. V lost 5 bases and J lost 3; bases outside the gene matches: 6. CDR1 is ENHRY and CDR2 is SYGVKD in the germline V gene. The CDR3 runs to 14 residues.

The chain combines TRBV4-3 with TRBJ2-5; D tentatively reads TRBD1 or TRBD2 (5 bases each). V was clipped by 6 bases and J by 4 bases, with 18 bases between them. The V gene's germline CDR1 is LGHNA and CDR2 YSLEER. There are 15 residues in the CDR3. The CDR3 loop is CASSLEGRKVETQYF. The DNA of the CDR3 is TGCGCCAGCAGTCTAGAGGGGCGGAAAGTAGAGACCCAGTACTTC.

The chain joins TRBV9 to TRBJ2-3, with D perhaps TRBD1 or TRBD2 (5 bases each). Between the trimmed V and J ends, which lost 0 bases and 0 bases, there was a span of 17 bases. Germline V CDR1 and CDR2: SGDLS, YYNGEE. The CDR3 sequence is 18 residues long. The CDR3 DNA follows: TGTGCCAGCAGCGTAGCGAAACGGGGCGGCATTAGCACAGATACGCAGTATTTT. Residues: CASSVAKRGGISTDTQYF.

This clone was detected a few times. The CDR3 coding sequence is TGCGCCAGCAGCCAAGAGGGTCCAGGGCCTGGCGAAAAACTGTTTTTT. Its protein product is CASSQEGPGPGEKLFF. The genes are TRBV4-1 and TRBJ1-4, with D possibly matching TRBD1 (5 bases). Germline values: CDR1 MGHRA, CDR2 YSYEKL. With 0 bases removed from V and 8 bases from J, the gap between germline ends came to 16 bases. This CDR3 comprises 16 residues.

The chain employs TRBV2 and TRBJ1-5, with D uncertain. V lost 8 bases and J 4 bases, leaving 6 bases between the germline ends. This CDR3 spans 11 amino acids. The germline CDR1 and CDR2 sequences are SNHLY and FYNNEI. CDR3 amino acids: CASGVNQPQHF. For the CDR3, the DNA is TGTGCCAGCGGAGTGAATCAGCCCCAGCATTTT.

Judged by abundance, this clone is medium-sized. This chain joins TRBV2 and TRBJ1-2, with 7 bases that match TRBD1. Germline lookup yields CDR1 SNHLY and CDR2 FYNNEI. This CDR3 is 14 amino acids long. V lost 6 bases, J lost 5 bases, and 9 bases stayed unmatched. The CDR3 loop is CASRDPGTEYGYTF. The CDR3 coding sequence is TGTGCCAGCAGGGACCCCGGGACAGAATATGGCTACACCTTC. Full variable domain (missing parts from reference TRBV2 and TRBJ1-2): EPEVTQTPSHQVTQMGQEVILRCVPISNHLYFYWYRQILGQKVEFLVSFYNNEISEKSEIFDDQFSVERPDGSNFTLKIRSTKLEDSAMYFCASRDPGTEYGYTFGSGTRLTVV.